This T cell receptor (beta chain) was identified during a study of blood T cells in healthy people across ages. Whole-study findings and limits: Samples with more naive T cells showed higher observed beta diversity.

It was with a sample-barcoded 5' primer and a J-beta primer mix that a second PCR of about 6 to 12 cycles was run. TCRdb passed the 5' RACE reads through MiXCR, listing each CDR3 protein once. This table has fewer than 900,000 distinct CDR3 sequences, roughly 41% appearing once. No fewer than 5.5 micrograms of total RNA were isolated from every sample. Note on this clonotype: As yet, its antigen is unknown.

Germline CDR1 SEHNR, CDR2 FQNEAQ (reference sequence). The CDR3 totals 16 residues. With 1 base clipped from V and 4 bases from J, the junction kept 8 bases outside the gene matches. The rearrangement uses TRBV7-9 and TRBJ2-5; TRBD2 matches 8 bases. This clonotype was sampled from a woman in her sixties or seventies in good health. The sequenced sample consisted of blood. The CDR3 bases are TGTGCCAGCAGCTTAGTGGTCGGGGGGGCCGCAGAGACCCAGTACTTC. Translation gives CASSLVVGGAAETQYF.